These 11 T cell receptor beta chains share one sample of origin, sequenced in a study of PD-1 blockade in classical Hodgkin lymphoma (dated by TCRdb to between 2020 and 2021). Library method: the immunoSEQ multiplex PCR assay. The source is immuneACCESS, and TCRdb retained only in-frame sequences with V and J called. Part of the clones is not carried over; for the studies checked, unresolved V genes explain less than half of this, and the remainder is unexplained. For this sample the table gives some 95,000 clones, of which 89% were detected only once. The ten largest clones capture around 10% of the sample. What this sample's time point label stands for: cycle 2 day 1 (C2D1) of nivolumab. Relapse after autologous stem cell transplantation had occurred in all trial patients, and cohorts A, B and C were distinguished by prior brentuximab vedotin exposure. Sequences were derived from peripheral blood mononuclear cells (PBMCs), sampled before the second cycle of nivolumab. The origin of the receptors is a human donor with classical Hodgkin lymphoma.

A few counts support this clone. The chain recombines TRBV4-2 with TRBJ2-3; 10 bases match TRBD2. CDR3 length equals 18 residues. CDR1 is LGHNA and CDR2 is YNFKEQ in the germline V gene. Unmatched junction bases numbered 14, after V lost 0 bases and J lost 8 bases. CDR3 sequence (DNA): TGTGCCAGCAGCCAAGACCCCCTGGGGAGCGGGAGGGCCACTACGCAGTATTTT. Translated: CASSQDPLGSGRATTQYF.

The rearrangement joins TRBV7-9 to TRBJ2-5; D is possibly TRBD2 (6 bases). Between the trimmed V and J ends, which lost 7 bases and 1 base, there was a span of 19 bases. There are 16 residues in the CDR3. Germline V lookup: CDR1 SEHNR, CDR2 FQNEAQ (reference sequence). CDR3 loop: CASTLMGGLLQETQYF. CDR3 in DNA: TGTGCCAGCACCCTGATGGGGGGTCTACTCCAAGAGACCCAGTACTTC.

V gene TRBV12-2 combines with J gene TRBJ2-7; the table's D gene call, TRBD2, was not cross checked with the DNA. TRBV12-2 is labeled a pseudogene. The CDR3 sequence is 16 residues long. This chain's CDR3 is CASRLALAGSSYEQYF. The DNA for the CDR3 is TGTGCAAGTCGCTTAGCCCTAGCGGGGAGCTCCTACGAGCAGTACTTC.

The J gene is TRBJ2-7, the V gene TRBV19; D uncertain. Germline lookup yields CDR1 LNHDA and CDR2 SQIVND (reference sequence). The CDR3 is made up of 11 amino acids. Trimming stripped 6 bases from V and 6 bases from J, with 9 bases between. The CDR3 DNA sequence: TGTGCCAGTAGCGCGGTGGGCGAGCAGTACTTC. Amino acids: CASSAVGEQYF.

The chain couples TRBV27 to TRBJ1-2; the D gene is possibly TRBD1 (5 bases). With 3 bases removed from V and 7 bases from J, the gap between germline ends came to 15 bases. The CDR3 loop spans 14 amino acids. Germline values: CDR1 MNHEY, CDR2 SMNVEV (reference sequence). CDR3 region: CASSFSGRETGYTF. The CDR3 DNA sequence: TGTGCCAGCAGTTTTTCGGGCAGGGAGACTGGCTACACCTTC.

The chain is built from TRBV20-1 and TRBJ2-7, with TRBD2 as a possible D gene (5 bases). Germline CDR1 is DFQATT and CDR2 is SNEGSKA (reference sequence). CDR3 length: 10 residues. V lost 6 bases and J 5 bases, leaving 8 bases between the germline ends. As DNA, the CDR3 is TGCAGTGCGAAGCGGAACGAGCAGTACTTC. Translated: CSAKRNEQYF.

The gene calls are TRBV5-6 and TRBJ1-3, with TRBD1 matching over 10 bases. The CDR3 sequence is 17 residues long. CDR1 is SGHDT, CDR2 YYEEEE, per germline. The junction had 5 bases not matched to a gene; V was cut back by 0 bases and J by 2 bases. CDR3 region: CASSLGQGASAGNTIYF. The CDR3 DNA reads TGTGCCAGCAGCTTGGGACAGGGGGCCTCCGCTGGAAACACCATATATTTT. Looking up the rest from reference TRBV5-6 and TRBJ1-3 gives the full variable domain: DAGVTQSPTHLIKTRGQQVTLRCSPKSGHDTVSWYQQALGQGPQFIFQYYEEEERQRGNFPDRFSGHQFPNYSSELNVNALLLGDSALYLCASSLGQGASAGNTIYFGEGSWLTVV.

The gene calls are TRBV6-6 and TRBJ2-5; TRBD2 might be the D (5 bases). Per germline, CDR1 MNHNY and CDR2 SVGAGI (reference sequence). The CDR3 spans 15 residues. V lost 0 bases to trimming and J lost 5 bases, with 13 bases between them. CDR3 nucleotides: TGTGCCAGCAGTTACTCGATCCCGGGGAGTGAGACCCAGTACTTC. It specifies CASSYSIPGSETQYF.

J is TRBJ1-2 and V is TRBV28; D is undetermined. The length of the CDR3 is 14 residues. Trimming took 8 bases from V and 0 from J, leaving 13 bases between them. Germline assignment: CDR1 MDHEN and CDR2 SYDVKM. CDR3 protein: CASYIGSPNYGYTF. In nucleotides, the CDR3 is TGTGCCAGCTACATTGGGTCACCTAACTATGGCTACACCTTC.

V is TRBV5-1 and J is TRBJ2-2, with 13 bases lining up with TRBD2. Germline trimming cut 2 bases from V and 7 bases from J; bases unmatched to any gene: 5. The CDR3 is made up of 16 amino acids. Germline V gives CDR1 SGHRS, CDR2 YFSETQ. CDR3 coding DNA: TGCGCCAGCAGCTTCGGACTAGCGGGAGCGGGCGGGGAGCTGTTTTTT. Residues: CASSFGLAGAGGELFF. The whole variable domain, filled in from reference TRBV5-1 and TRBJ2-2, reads KAGVTQTPRYLIKTRGQQVTLSCSPISGHRSVSWYQQTPGQGLQFLFEYFSETQRNKGNFPGRFSGRQFSNSRSEMNVSTLELGDSALYLCASSFGLAGAGGELFFGEGSRLTVL.

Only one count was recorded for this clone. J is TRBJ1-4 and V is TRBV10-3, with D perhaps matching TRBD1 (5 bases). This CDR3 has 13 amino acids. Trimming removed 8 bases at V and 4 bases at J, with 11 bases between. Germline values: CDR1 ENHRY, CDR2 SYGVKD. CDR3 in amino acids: CAISEDNNEKLFF. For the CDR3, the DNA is TGTGCCATCTCCGAGGACAATAATGAAAAACTGTTTTTT.